These 19 T cell receptor beta chains came from one sample sequenced in a study of blood T cells in healthy people across ages. PCR was performed a second time for about 7 to 12 cycles using a sample-barcoded 5' primer and a J-beta primer mix. TCRdb analysed the 5' RACE reads with MiXCR anew, one entry per CDR3 protein. This sample has approximately 780,000 distinct CDR3 sequences; roughly 25% occur once, and the top ten carry 3%. The sample also formed part of further work on T cells of mothers and their children.

Input material: blood. Source of these receptors: a boy aged 5-17 years in good health.

The rearrangement joins TRBV11-2 to TRBJ2-4; 9 bases match TRBD2. The DNA end is more similar to TRBJ2-1, so the J call may be wrong. This CDR3 has 15 amino acids. Germline V gene lookup returns CDR1 SGHAT and CDR2 FQNNGV. The chain's CDR3 is CASSLDGLALNEQFF. The CDR3 nucleotides read TGTGCCAGCAGCTTAGACGGACTAGCGCTCAATGAGCAGTTCTTC.

V gene TRBV5-1 combines with J gene TRBJ2-3; 11 bases are a match to TRBD2. This CDR3 has 18 amino acids. Trimming removed 0 bases from V and 0 bases from J; junction bases left unmatched: 6. The V gene's germline CDR1 is SGHRS and CDR2 YFSETQ. CDR3: CASSLALAGAYSTDTQYF. The CDR3 DNA sequence: TGCGCCAGCAGCTTGGCACTAGCGGGGGCCTATAGCACAGATACGCAGTATTTT.

This clonotype was recorded a few times. J is TRBJ2-5 and V is TRBV4-2; D tentatively reads TRBD1 or TRBD2 (5 bases each). The J call may not be correct, given that the DNA end is closer to TRBJ2-1. Germline lookup yields CDR1 LGHNA and CDR2 YNFKEQ. The CDR3 runs 12 residues. The CDR3 protein is CASSQGDGEQFF. Written as DNA, the CDR3 is TGTGCCAGCAGCCAAGGGGACGGAGAGCAGTTCTTC.

This clonotype appeared a few times. The chain couples TRBV6-1 to TRBJ2-1, with a possible D match to TRBD2 (7 bases). Germline CDR1 is MNHNS and CDR2 is SASEGT. CDR3 length: 17 amino acids. V was cut by 6 bases and J by 0 bases, with 18 bases left in between. The CDR3 bases are TGTGCCAGCAGGCTCTCGGGGGGCCCGAGCTCCTACAATGAGCAGTTCTTC. Protein: CASRLSGGPSSYNEQFF.

There are a few counts of this clonotype. The chain combines TRBV5-1 with TRBJ1-2; 7 bases agree with TRBD1. Looked up from germline, CDR1 is SGHRS and CDR2 is YFSETQ. J was trimmed by 7 bases and V by 4 bases; bases with no gene match: 10. CDR3 length: 14 residues. CDR3 sequence reads: CASSLDDRVTGYTF. CDR3 DNA: TGCGCCAGCAGCCTCGACGACAGGGTAACTGGCTACACCTTC.

The chain uses TRBV7-3 and TRBJ2-1; a weak D match, TRBD1 (5 bases). Germline V CDR1 and CDR2: SGHTA, FQGTGA. CDR3 length: 14 residues. V was cut by 5 bases and J by 5 bases, with 13 bases left in between. The chain's CDR3 is CASSQTKGNNEQFF. Here the CDR3 DNA reads TGTGCCAGCAGCCAGACAAAGGGGAACAATGAGCAGTTCTTC.

The gene calls are TRBV25-1 and TRBJ2-1; D not resolved. V was pared by 7 bases and J by 4 bases, with 11 bases between. The CDR3 consists of 13 residues. In germline, CDR1 is MGHDK, CDR2 SYGVNS. The CDR3 loop is CASTNVQYNEQFF. The CDR3 DNA follows: TGTGCCAGCACTAACGTTCAGTACAATGAGCAGTTCTTC.

This clonotype was detected many times. J is TRBJ2-5 and V is TRBV28; TRBD2 matches 10 bases. The J call may be faulty, since TRBJ2-7 better matches the DNA end. CDR1 and CDR2 (germline): MDHEN, SYDVKM. The CDR3 length is 15 residues. The CDR3 protein is CASSFAASGGYEQYF. The CDR3 DNA reads as TGTGCCAGCAGTTTCGCCGCTAGCGGGGGCTACGAGCAGTACTTC.

The sample holds a few counts of this clonotype. The V gene is TRBV12-3 or TRBV12-4, the J gene TRBJ2-3, with TRBD2 identical over 15 bases. There are 20 residues in the CDR3. The V and J ends lost 6 bases and 0 bases, in that order; junction bases with no gene match: 13. In nucleotides, the CDR3 is TGTGCCAGCAGACCGGAGGGAGGACTAGCGGGGGGGCGGAGCACAGATACGCAGTATTTT. Protein: CASRPEGGLAGGRSTDTQYF.

In this sample, this clonotype turned up a few times. At one of its ends the junction is not consistent with the germline gene, which may arise from a read error. V usage is TRBV20-1 and J usage is TRBJ2-2; 8 nucleotides line up with TRBD2. Germline CDR1 reads DFQATT; CDR2 reads SNEGSKA (reference sequence). The CDR3 extends over 15 amino acids. CDR3 bases: TGCAGTGCTAGTCGGGGGGGGTCGAACACCGGGGAACTGTTTTTT. It yields the protein CSASRGGSNTGELFF.

V and J are TRBV5-1 and TRBJ2-5; no clear D gene. The CDR3 runs to 16 residues. With 4 bases removed from V and 5 bases from J, the gap between germline ends came to 21 bases. CDR1 is SGHRS, CDR2 YFSETQ, per germline. CDR3 sequence (DNA): TGCGCCAGCAGCGCCCAACCGATGGTTAGTGGCGAGACCCAGTACTTC. Translated, it gives CASSAQPMVSGETQYF.

In its sample, this clonotype was seen a few times. V and J are TRBV30 and TRBJ2-2, with D hard to call. The germline gives CDR1 GTSNPN, CDR2 SVGIG (reference sequence). V was cut by 0 bases and J by 5 bases, with 13 bases left in between. This CDR3 has 15 amino acids. CDR3 residues: CAWSVVSLGTGELFF. CDR3 in DNA: TGTGCCTGGAGTGTAGTCTCTTTGGGGACCGGGGAGCTGTTTTTT.

The chain uses TRBV2 and TRBJ1-4; 10 bases are a match to TRBD1. Germline loops: CDR1 SNHLY, CDR2 FYNNEI. The CDR3 runs 14 residues. V shed 5 bases, J shed 8 bases, and the junction held 5 bases outside the gene matches. The CDR3 region has the DNA TGTGCCAGCAGTACCGGGACAGGGGAAGAAAAACTGTTTTTT. Translated, it gives CASSTGTGEEKLFF.

V is TRBV28 and J is TRBJ1-6; possibly TRBD1 for D (5 bases). V was trimmed by 6 bases and J by 2 bases, leaving 11 bases between them. This CDR3 is built from 15 residues. Germline CDR1 and CDR2: MDHEN and SYDVKM. In DNA, the CDR3 is TGTGCCAGCAGCTTGGGGGATCCCTATAATTCACCCCTCCACTTT. Translating it yields CASSLGDPYNSPLHF. The full variable domain, completed using reference TRBV28 and TRBJ1-6, is DVKVTQSSRYLVKRTGEKVFLECVQDMDHENMFWYRQDPGLGLRLIYFSYDVKMKEKGDIPEGYSVSREKKERFSLILESASTNQTSMYLCASSLGDPYNSPLHFGNGTRLTVT.

This clonotype was detected only a few times. This CDR3 is CASSYRQGAQDGYTF. The CDR3 DNA follows: TGTGCCAGCAGTTACCGACAGGGAGCACAAGATGGCTACACCTTC. The chain is built from TRBV27 and TRBJ1-2, with 7 positions matching TRBD1. Germline trimming cut 4 bases from V and 6 bases from J; bases unmatched to any gene: 11. The CDR3 sequence is 15 residues long. Germline assignment: CDR1 MNHEY and CDR2 SMNVEV (reference sequence).

There are a few counts of this clonotype. One end of the junction does not line up with germline, which may come from a read error. The chain employs TRBV9 and TRBJ1-1, with D maybe TRBD1 (6 bases). CDR1 SGDLS and CDR2 YYNGEE come from the germline V gene. CDR3 length: 16 residues. The CDR3 DNA follows: TGTGCCAGCAGCGCCAACTTTGACAGGCTGAACACCGAAGCTTTCTTT. It codes for CASSANFDRLNTEAFF.

The V gene is TRBV11-2, the J gene TRBJ2-4, with 10 bases aligning to TRBD1. This CDR3 spans 17 amino acids. Trimming removed 3 bases from V and 9 bases from J; junction bases left unmatched: 14. Looked up from germline, CDR1 is SGHAT and CDR2 is FQNNGV. DNA for the CDR3: TGTGCCAGCAGCTTCGGGGACAGGGGACGACCCCATGGCATTCAGTACTTC. Its protein is CASSFGDRGRPHGIQYF.

This clonotype has more than one count but fewer than ten. The V call is TRBV7-2, the J call TRBJ2-7, with a weak D call TRBD2 (5 bases). Germline CDR1 SGHTA, CDR2 FQGNSA. V lost 5 bases and J lost 0, with 17 bases in between. The CDR3 runs to 16 residues. CDR3 loop: CASSPRGSPSSYEQYF. CDR3 bases: TGTGCCAGCAGCCCCCGGGGTAGCCCAAGCTCCTACGAGCAGTACTTC.

This clonotype was found a few times. The chain is built from TRBV20-1 and TRBJ2-3; D is ambiguous. The CDR3 runs 13 residues. Looked up from germline, CDR1 is DFQATT and CDR2 is SNEGSKA (reference sequence). Trimming removed 1 base from V and 5 bases from J, with 10 bases in between. The CDR3, as DNA: TGCAGTGCTAGAGCCCCTAGTCAAGATACGCAGTATTTT. It specifies CSARAPSQDTQYF.